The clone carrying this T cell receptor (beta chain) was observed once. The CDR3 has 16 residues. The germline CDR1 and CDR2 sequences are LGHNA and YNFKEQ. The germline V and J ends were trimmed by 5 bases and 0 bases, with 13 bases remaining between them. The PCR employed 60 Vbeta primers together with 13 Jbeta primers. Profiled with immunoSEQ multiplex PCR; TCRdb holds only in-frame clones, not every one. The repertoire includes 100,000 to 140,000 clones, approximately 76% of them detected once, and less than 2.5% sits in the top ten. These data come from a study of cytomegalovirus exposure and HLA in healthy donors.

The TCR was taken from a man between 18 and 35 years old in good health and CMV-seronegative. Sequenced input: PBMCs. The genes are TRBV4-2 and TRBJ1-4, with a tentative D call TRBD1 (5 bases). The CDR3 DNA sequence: TGTGCCAGCAGCTCCCAGCGACAGCCAACTAATGAAAAACTGTTTTTT. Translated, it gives CASSSQRQPTNEKLFF.